This is a list of T cell receptor beta chains from one sample in a study of T-cell reconstitution after alpha-beta-depleted transplantation in children. TCRdb used MiXCR to reprocess the PCR reads, holding one entry per CDR3 protein. This table has roughly 310,000 distinct CDR3 sequences, 23% appearing once. The sequenced sample was PBMCs, mostly from graft donor cells, obtained 180 days after TCRalphabeta/CD19-depleted stem cell transplant. Receptor source: a male patient younger than 18 who had a stem cell transplant for acute lymphoblastic leukemia, so the T cells may come from the graft donor. Each CDR3 is given with its conserved first and last residue. A D gene is named only where the DNA matches it firmly. Clone size is stated in some rows and not others, as once, few, many or a class when expanded.

TRBD1	TRBV7-9	11	few	TRBJ2-7	CASSLGTGLYF	TGTGCCAGCAGCTTAGGGACAGGGTTGTACTTC
NA	TRBV7-9	15	NA	TRBJ2-7	CASSSLRLSVYEQYF	TGTGCCAGCAGCTCCCTTCGGCTATCTGTCTACGAGCAGTACTTC
NA	TRBV12-3/TRBV12-4	15	many	TRBJ2-3	CASSLDGTSTDTQYF	TGTGCCAGCAGTTTAGACGGAACTAGCACAGATACGCAGTATTTT
NA	TRBV3-1	14	NA	TRBJ2-7	CASSRRDASYEQYF	TGTGCCAGCAGCCGCCGGGACGCCTCCTACGAGCAGTACTTC
TRBD2	TRBV20-1	15	NA	TRBJ2-7	CSAPPGASGSYEQYF	TGCAGTGCCCCACCCGGGGCTAGCGGGAGCTACGAGCAGTACTTC
NA	TRBV10-3	15	NA	TRBJ1-1	CAISESPPGNTEAFF	TGTGCCATCAGTGAGTCGCCACCAGGAAACACTGAAGCTTTCTTT
TRBD2	TRBV10-1	19	few	TRBJ2-6	CASSDARISGSSGANVLTF	TGCGCCAGCAGTGACGCCCGGATTAGCGGGAGCTCTGGGGCCAACGTCCTGACTTTC
TRBD1	TRBV5-1	16	few	TRBJ1-2	CASKKGGTGVNYGYTF	TGCGCCAGCAAGAAGGGGGGAACAGGGGTTAACTATGGCTACACCTTC
NA	TRBV29-1	15	few	TRBJ2-1	CSVESLGQSAREQFF	TGCAGCGTTGAATCTCTTGGACAGAGCGCCAGGGAGCAGTTCTTC
NA	TRBV19	16	NA	TRBJ1-1	CASIRPTYYPNTEAFF	TGTGCCAGTATTCGCCCGACCTATTATCCGAACACTGAAGCTTTCTTT
NA	TRBV18	15	few	TRBJ2-3	CASSPGKGHTDTQYF	TGTGCCAGCTCACCAGGGAAAGGGCACACAGATACGCAGTATTTT
TRBD1	TRBV10-3	15	NA	TRBJ2-7	CAIKERTGVSYEQYF	TGTGCCATCAAGGAGAGGACAGGGGTCTCCTACGAGCAGTACTTC
NA	TRBV4-1	12	few	TRBJ2-5	CASSHVLETQYF	TGCGCCAGCAGCCATGTCTTGGAGACCCAGTACTTC
NA	TRBV10-3	16	NA	TRBJ1-6	CAISESWVSVFSPLHF	TGTGCCATCAGTGAGTCGTGGGTCAGTGTCTTTTCACCCCTCCACTTT
NA	TRBV5-1	12	NA	TRBJ2-6	CACSLESVRLTF	TGCGCCTGCAGCTTGGAGAGTGTACGTTTGACATTC
TRBD2	TRBV11-3	15	NA	TRBJ2-2	CASSASGVNTGELFF	TGTGCCAGCAGCGCTAGCGGGGTGAACACCGGGGAGCTGTTTTTT
NA	TRBV19	12	NA	TRBJ2-5	CASSGGLETQYF	TGTGCCAGTAGTGGGGGCCTGGAGACCCAGTACTTC
TRBD2	TRBV10-1	14	NA	TRBJ2-7	CASSVSGTSYEQYF	TGCGCCAGCAGTGTTAGCGGGACCTCCTACGAGCAGTACTTC
TRBD2	TRBV20-1	15	NA	TRBJ2-7	CSADGRLAGVYEQYF	TGCAGTGCTGATGGGAGACTAGCGGGAGTCTACGAGCAGTACTTC
TRBD1	TRBV5-6	18	NA	TRBJ1-5	CASSGWGQGALSNQPQHF	TGTGCCAGCAGCGGGTGGGGACAGGGGGCCCTTAGCAATCAGCCCCAGCATTTT
TRBD1	TRBV27	18	NA	TRBJ1-4	CASSLGQGLLFGDEKLFF	TGTGCCAGCAGTTTGGGACAGGGGTTATTGTTTGGTGATGAAAAACTGTTTTTT
NA	TRBV9	14	few	TRBJ2-1	CASPWGAPYNEQFF	TGTGCCAGCCCATGGGGGGCTCCCTACAATGAGCAGTTCTTC
NA	TRBV7-3	16	NA	TRBJ2-1	CASSPQTRVGYNEQFF	TGTGCCAGCAGCCCCCAAACTAGGGTGGGGTACAATGAGCAGTTCTTC
NA	TRBV29-1	14	few	TRBJ2-4	CSVKQSGGMNIQYF	TGCAGCGTTAAGCAGTCTGGGGGCATGAACATTCAGTACTTC
NA	TRBV7-6	14	NA	TRBJ2-7	CASSLVGDPHEQYF	TGTGCCAGCAGCTTAGTAGGGGACCCCCACGAGCAGTACTTC
NA	TRBV4-1	15	few	TRBJ1-2	CASSLRDGVLYGYTF	TGCGCCAGCAGCCTCCGGGACGGCGTTTTATATGGCTACACCTTC
NA	TRBV5-5	17	few	TRBJ1-4	CASSLGGRGRTNEKLFF	TGTGCCAGCAGCTTGGGGGGAAGGGGTCGAACTAATGAAAAACTGTTTTTT
NA	TRBV20-1	17	many	TRBJ2-4	CSAGTSYLPLAKNIQYF	TGCAGTGCTGGAACTTCATACCTTCCTCTAGCCAAAAACATTCAGTACTTC
NA	TRBV5-1	14	NA	TRBJ1-2	CASAQTGINYGYTF	TGCGCCAGCGCGCAGACAGGCATTAACTATGGCTACACCTTC
TRBD2	TRBV12-3/TRBV12-4	15	NA	TRBJ2-1	CASTSLEVGGNEQFF	TGTGCCAGCACCAGTCTCGAGGTGGGAGGGAATGAGCAGTTCTTC
NA	TRBV10-3	16	NA	TRBJ1-3	CAISDWGGTAGNTIYF	TGTGCCATCAGTGACTGGGGGGGGACGGCTGGAAACACCATATATTTT
TRBD1	TRBV6-1	13	NA	TRBJ1-1	CASIGQGRTEAFF	TGTGCCAGCATTGGACAGGGAAGGACTGAAGCTTTCTTT
TRBD2	TRBV13	15	NA	TRBJ2-7	CASSLGTSVGGEQYF	TGTGCCAGCAGCTTAGGCACTAGCGTGGGAGGGGAGCAGTACTTC
TRBD2	TRBV9	16	NA	TRBJ2-1	CASSVARTSPDNEQFF	TGTGCCAGCAGCGTAGCCCGGACTAGTCCGGACAATGAGCAGTTCTTC
TRBD1	TRBV12-3/TRBV12-4	15	NA	TRBJ2-7	CASRGQGMGTYEQYF	TGTGCCAGCAGGGGACAGGGGATGGGCACCTACGAGCAGTACTTC
TRBD1	TRBV6-1	16	NA	TRBJ1-2	CASMVGTATTNYGYTF	TGTGCCAGCATGGTAGGGACAGCTACGACGAACTATGGCTACACCTTC
TRBD2	TRBV11-2	15	many	TRBJ2-1	CASSLTSGVYNEQFF	TGTGCCAGCAGCTTAACTAGCGGGGTCTACAATGAGCAGTTCTTC
NA	TRBV5-4	15	few	TRBJ1-5	CASSSGGRENQPQHF	TGTGCCAGCAGTTCGGGGGGGCGGGAGAATCAGCCCCAGCATTTT
NA	TRBV13	15	few	TRBJ1-5	CASSLGRWNNQPQHF	TGTGCCAGCAGCTTAGGCCGGTGGAACAATCAGCCCCAGCATTTT
NA	TRBV5-6	15	NA	TRBJ2-3	CASSLLGWGTDTQYF	TGTGCCAGCAGCTTGTTAGGGTGGGGCACAGATACGCAGTATTTT